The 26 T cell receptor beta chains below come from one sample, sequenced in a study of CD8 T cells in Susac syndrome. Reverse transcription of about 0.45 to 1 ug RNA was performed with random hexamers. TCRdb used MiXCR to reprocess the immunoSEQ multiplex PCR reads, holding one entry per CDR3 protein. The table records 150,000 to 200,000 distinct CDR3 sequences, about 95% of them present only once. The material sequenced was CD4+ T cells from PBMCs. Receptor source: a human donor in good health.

CDR3 protein: CSVEPRGEAGELFF. The CDR3 bases are TGCAGCGTCGAGCCCAGGGGAGAGGCCGGGGAGCTGTTTTTT. The V and J genes are TRBV29-1 and TRBJ2-2; a possible D gene is TRBD1 (6 bases). Germline lookup yields CDR1 SQVTM and CDR2 ANQGSEA. With 6 bases removed from V and 6 bases from J, the gap between germline ends came to 17 bases. The CDR3 contains 14 residues.

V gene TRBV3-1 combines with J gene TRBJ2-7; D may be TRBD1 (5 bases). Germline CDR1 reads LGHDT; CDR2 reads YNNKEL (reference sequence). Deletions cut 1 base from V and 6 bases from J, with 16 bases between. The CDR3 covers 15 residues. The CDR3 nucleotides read TGTGCCAGCAGCCAAGTAAGTCCAGGGCTGAGCGAGCAGTACTTC. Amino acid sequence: CASSQVSPGLSEQYF.

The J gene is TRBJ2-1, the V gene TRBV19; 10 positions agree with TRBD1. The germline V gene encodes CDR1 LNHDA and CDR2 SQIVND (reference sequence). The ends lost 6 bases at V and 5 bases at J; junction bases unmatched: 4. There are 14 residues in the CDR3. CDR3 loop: CASRTGTGDNEQFF. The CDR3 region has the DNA TGTGCCAGTAGAACCGGGACAGGGGACAATGAGCAGTTCTTC.

The CDR3 is CASSPQGADTEAFF. CDR3 sequence (DNA): TGTGCCAGCAGCCCACAGGGGGCGGACACTGAAGCTTTCTTT. V usage is TRBV3-1 and J usage is TRBJ1-1; 9 bases are a match to TRBD1. The CDR3 is 14 residues long. The ends lost 4 bases at V and 3 bases at J; junction bases unmatched: 3. Germline values: CDR1 LGHDT, CDR2 YNNKEL (reference sequence).

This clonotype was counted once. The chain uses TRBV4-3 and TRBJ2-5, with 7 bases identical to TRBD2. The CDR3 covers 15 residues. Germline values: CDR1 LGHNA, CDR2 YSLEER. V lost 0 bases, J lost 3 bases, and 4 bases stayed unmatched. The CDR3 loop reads CASSQEIAGEETQYF. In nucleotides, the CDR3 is TGCGCCAGCAGCCAAGAGATTGCGGGAGAAGAGACCCAGTACTTC.

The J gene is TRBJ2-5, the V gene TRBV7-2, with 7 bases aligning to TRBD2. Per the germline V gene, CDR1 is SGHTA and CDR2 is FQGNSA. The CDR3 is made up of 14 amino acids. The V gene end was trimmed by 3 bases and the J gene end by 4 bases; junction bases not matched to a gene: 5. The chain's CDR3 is CASSLRGMTETQYF. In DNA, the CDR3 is TGTGCCAGCAGCTTGCGGGGGATGACAGAGACCCAGTACTTC.

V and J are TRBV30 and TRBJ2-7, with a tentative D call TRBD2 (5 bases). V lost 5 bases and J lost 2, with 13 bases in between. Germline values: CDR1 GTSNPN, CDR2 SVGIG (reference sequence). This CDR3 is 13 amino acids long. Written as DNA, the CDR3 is TGTGCCTGGTCCGGGGTTCTTCCCTACGAGCAGTACTTC. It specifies CAWSGVLPYEQYF.

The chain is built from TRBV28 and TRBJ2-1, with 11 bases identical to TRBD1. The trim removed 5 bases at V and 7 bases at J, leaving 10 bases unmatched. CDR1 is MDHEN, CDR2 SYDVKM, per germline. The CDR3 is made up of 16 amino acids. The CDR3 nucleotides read TGTGCCAGCAGTCTAGCCGGACAGGGGGCGCGGAATGAGCAGTTCTTC. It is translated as CASSLAGQGARNEQFF.

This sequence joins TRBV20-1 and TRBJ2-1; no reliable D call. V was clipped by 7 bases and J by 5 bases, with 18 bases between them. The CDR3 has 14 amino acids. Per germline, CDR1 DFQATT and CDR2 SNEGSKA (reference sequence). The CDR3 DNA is TGCAGTGGAGGCGGTGGAGCTTGGAACAATGAGCAGTTCTTC. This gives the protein CSGGGGAWNNEQFF.

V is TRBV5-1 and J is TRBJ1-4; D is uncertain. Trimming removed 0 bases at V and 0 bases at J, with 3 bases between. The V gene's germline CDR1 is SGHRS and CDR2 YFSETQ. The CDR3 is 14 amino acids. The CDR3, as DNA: TGCGCCAGCAGCTTGGATGCAACTAATGAAAAACTGTTTTTT. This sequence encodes CASSLDATNEKLFF. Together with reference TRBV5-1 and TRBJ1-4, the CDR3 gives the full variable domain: KAGVTQTPRYLIKTRGQQVTLSCSPISGHRSVSWYQQTPGQGLQFLFEYFSETQRNKGNFPGRFSGRQFSNSRSEMNVSTLELGDSALYLCASSLDATNEKLFFGSGTQLSVL.

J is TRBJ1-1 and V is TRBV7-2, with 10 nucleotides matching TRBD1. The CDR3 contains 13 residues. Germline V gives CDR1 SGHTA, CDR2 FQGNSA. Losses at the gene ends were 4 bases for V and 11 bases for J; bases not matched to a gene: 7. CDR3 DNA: TGTGCCAGCAGCTCAAACCCGGGACAGGGGGCTTTCTTT. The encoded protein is CASSSNPGQGAFF. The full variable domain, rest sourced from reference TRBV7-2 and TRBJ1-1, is GAGVSQSPSNKVTEKGKDVELRCDPISGHTALYWYRQSLGQGLEFLIYFQGNSAPDKSGLPSDRFSAERTGGSVSTLTIQRTQQEDSAVYLCASSSNPGQGAFFGQGTRLTVV.

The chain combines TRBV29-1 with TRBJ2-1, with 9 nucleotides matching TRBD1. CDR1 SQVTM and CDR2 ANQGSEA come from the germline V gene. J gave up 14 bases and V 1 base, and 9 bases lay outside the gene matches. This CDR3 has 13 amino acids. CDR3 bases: TGCAGCGTTGAAGCTTTTAGACAGGGGGGCAAGTTCTTC. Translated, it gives CSVEAFRQGGKFF.

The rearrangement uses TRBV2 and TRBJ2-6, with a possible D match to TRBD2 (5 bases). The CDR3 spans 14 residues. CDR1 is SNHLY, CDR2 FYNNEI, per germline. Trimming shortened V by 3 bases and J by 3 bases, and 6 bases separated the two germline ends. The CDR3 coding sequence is TGTGCCAGCAGTGACGGGGTTGGGGCCAACGTCCTGACTTTC. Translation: CASSDGVGANVLTF.

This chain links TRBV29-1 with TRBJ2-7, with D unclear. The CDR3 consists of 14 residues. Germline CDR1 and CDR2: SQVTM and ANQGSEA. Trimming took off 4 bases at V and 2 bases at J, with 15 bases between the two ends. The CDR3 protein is CSVAAGRGTYEQYF. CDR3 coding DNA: TGCAGCGTTGCGGCTGGAAGAGGCACCTACGAGCAGTACTTC.

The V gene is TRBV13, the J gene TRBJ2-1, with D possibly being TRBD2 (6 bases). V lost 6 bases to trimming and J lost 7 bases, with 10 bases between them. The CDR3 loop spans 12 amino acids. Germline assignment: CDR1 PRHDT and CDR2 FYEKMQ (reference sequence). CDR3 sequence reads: CASSKGRNEQFF. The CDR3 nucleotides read TGTGCCAGCAGTAAAGGGAGGAATGAGCAGTTCTTC.

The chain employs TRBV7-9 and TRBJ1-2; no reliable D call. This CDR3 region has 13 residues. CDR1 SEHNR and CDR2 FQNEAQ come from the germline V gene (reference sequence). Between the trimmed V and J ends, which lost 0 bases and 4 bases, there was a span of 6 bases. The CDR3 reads CASSLAESYGYTF. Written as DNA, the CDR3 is TGTGCCAGCAGCTTAGCCGAGTCCTATGGCTACACCTTC.

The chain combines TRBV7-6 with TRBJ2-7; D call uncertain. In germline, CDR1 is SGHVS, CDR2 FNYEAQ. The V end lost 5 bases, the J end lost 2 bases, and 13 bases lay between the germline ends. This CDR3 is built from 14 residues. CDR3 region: CASSQLTPPYEQYF. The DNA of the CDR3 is TGTGCCAGCAGCCAGCTCACCCCCCCCTACGAGCAGTACTTC.

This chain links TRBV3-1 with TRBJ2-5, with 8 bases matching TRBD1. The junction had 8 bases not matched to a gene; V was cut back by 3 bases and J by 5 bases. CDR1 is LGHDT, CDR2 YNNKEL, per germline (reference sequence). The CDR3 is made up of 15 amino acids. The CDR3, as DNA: TGTGCCAGCAGCCAGATGACAGGGGCGTGGGAGACCCAGTACTTC. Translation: CASSQMTGAWETQYF.

CDR3 amino acids: CSAYRAGYTF. In DNA form, the CDR3 reads TGCAGTGCTTACAGGGCTGGCTACACCTTC. The gene calls are TRBV20-1 and TRBJ1-2; a possible D gene is TRBD1 (6 bases). The CDR3 length is 10 residues. Germline CDR1 reads DFQATT; CDR2 reads SNEGSKA (reference sequence). Trimming removed 5 bases from V and 7 bases from J, with 8 bases in between.

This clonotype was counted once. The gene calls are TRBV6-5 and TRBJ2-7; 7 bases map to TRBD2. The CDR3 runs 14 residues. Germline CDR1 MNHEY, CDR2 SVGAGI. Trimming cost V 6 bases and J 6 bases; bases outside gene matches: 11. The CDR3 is CASRGWEGLGEQYF. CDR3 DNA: TGTGCCAGCAGGGGCTGGGAGGGCCTGGGCGAGCAGTACTTC.

This chain's CDR3 is CASSQDSLAGGGDEQYF. CDR3 DNA sequence: TGCGCCAGCAGCCAGGACAGCCTAGCGGGAGGGGGTGACGAGCAGTACTTC. This sequence joins TRBV5-1 and TRBJ2-7; the match to TRBD2 covers 12 bases. V lost 4 bases to trimming and J lost 5 bases; unmatched junction nucleotides: 13. The CDR3 has 17 residues. The germline CDR1 and CDR2 sequences are SGHRS and YFSETQ.

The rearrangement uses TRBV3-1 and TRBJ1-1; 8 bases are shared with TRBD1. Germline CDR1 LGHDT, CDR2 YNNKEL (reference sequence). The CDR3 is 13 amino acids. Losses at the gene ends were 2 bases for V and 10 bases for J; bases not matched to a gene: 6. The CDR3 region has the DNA TGTGCCAGCAGCCAACCGGACAGGGAAGGAGCTTTCTTT. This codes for CASSQPDREGAFF.

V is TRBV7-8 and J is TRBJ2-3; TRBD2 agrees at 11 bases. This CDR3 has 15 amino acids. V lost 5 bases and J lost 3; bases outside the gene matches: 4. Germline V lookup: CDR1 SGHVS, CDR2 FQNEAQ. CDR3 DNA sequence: TGTGCCAGCAGCCTCTTAGCGGGAGGGACAGATACGCAGTATTTT. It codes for CASSLLAGGTDTQYF.

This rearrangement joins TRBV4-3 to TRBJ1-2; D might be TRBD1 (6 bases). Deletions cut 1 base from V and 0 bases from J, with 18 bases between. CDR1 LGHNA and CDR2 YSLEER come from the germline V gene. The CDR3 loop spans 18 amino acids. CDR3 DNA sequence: TGCGCCAGCAGCCAAGTCGTGGGCAGGGGCAGGGCTAACTATGGCTACACCTTC. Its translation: CASSQVVGRGRANYGYTF.

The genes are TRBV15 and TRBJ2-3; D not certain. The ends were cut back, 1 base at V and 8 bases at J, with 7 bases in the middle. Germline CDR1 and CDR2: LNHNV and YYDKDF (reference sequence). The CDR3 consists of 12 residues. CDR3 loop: CATSRGPGTQYF. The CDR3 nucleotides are TGTGCCACCAGCAGAGGCCCGGGTACGCAGTATTTT.

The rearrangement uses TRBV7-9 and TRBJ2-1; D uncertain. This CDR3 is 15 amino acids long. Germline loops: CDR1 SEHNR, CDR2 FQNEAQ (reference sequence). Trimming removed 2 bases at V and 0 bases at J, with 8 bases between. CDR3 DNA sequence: TGTGCCAGCAGCTTAAGCCAGTCCTCCTACAATGAGCAGTTCTTC. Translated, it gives CASSLSQSSYNEQFF.